Here is one T cell receptor beta chain with its context. The antigen remains undetermined. The data belong to a study of shared clonotypes between healthy human individuals. Study details: Sampling drew on donors who were a couple of women and a few men aged 18 to 49.

Study-wide results and caveats: For sorted subsets, rarefaction showed incomplete sequencing despite large depth. There were few donors, and this limited the genetic and exposure-history diversity represented.

DNA at 200 ng, 25,000 to 35,000 T cell genomes, went into sorted-subset replicate PCRs. The method was immunoSEQ multiplex PCR; TCRdb's version includes in-frame clones alone and lacks a portion of them. The table shows under 2,000,000 clones, with roughly 95% occurring only once. The V gene's germline CDR1 is LGHNA and CDR2 YSLEER. Trimming took 0 bases from V and 1 from J; bases not matched to a gene: 7. The CDR3 is 18 residues long. CD45RO-negative, CCR7-selected cells formed the naive CD8 fraction, which excluded terminally differentiated effector memory CD45RA+ cells. What was sequenced was naive CD8+ T cells sorted from blood. This chain connects TRBV4-3 to TRBJ2-7; 12 bases line up with TRBD2. The TCR sequence derives from a man in his late teens or twenties in good health. DNA of the CDR3: TGCGCCAGCAGCCAAGAGGACACTAGCGGGAGGTCATCCTACGAGCAGTACTTC. It is translated as CASSQEDTSGRSSYEQYF.